One sample yielded the 22 T cell receptor beta chains listed below, sequenced in a study of T cell responses to AZD1222 COVID-19 vaccine. Profiled with immunoSEQ multiplex PCR; TCRdb holds only in-frame clones, not every one. The data hold about 76,000 clones, with more than 60% observed a single time. This material consisted of peripheral blood, taken 28 days after the second dose of the MenACWY control vaccine. Every receptor here comes from an adult who received the MenACWY meningococcal vaccine as a control.

This rearrangement joins TRBV7-8 to TRBJ2-1; TRBD2 agrees at 11 bases. V gave up 4 bases and J gave up 0 bases; unmatched junction bases: 8. The CDR3 is made up of 18 amino acids. The germline CDR1 and CDR2 sequences are SGHVS and FQNEAQ. As DNA, the CDR3 is TGTGCCAGCAGCTCAGTCAGGACTAGCGGGCTCTCCTACAATGAGCAGTTCTTC. It codes for CASSSVRTSGLSYNEQFF.

The chain recombines TRBV9 with TRBJ2-2; D is unclear. Trimming pared 7 bases from V and 6 bases from J, leaving 19 bases between. CDR3 length: 15 amino acids. CDR1 is SGDLS, CDR2 YYNGEE, per germline. In DNA, the CDR3 is TGTGCCAGCGGTTCGTTTGACGGTCCTTCCGGGGAGCTGTTTTTT. Protein: CASGSFDGPSGELFF.

V usage is TRBV6-2 or TRBV6-3 and J usage is TRBJ2-6; D gene unclear. The CDR3 loop spans 17 amino acids. From germline, CDR1 is MNHEY and CDR2 SVGEGT. Trimming pared 4 bases from V and 2 bases from J, leaving 15 bases between. CDR3 sequence reads: CASSSQVLQTGANVLTF. The CDR3 nucleotides are TGTGCCAGCAGTTCCCAGGTTTTACAAACTGGGGCCAACGTCCTGACTTTC.

The gene calls are TRBV19 and TRBJ2-2; a weak D match, TRBD1 (6 bases). CDR1 and CDR2 from the germline V gene are LNHDA and SQIVND (reference sequence). Deletions cut 8 bases from V and 3 bases from J, with 16 bases between. The CDR3 has 15 amino acids. The CDR3 DNA reads as TGTGCCAGTGGGGTTCAGGGGTTGGACACCGGGGAGCTGTTTTTT. Its protein product is CASGVQGLDTGELFF.

The CDR3 here is CASSEIWKGQGTKNIQYF. The CDR3 nucleotides read TGTGCCAGCAGTGAAATCTGGAAGGGACAGGGAACAAAAAACATTCAGTACTTC. The chain carries TRBV6-1 and TRBJ2-4; TRBD1 matches at 9 bases. Germline V gives CDR1 MNHNS, CDR2 SASEGT. V shed 2 bases and J 4 bases; nucleotides not matched to a gene: 12. This CDR3 is built from 18 residues.

V and J are TRBV6-6 and TRBJ2-1, with 11 bases lining up with TRBD2. The CDR3 is made up of 15 amino acids. Germline lookup yields CDR1 MNHNY and CDR2 SVGAGI (reference sequence). With 6 bases clipped from V and 8 bases from J, the junction kept 9 bases outside the gene matches. The CDR3 spells CASREKLAGEDEQFF. Written as DNA, the CDR3 is TGTGCCAGCAGGGAAAAACTAGCGGGAGAGGATGAGCAGTTCTTC.

The chain recombines TRBV5-1 with TRBJ2-7, with 9 positions matching TRBD2. CDR3 length: 15 residues. V shed 3 bases, J shed 1 base, and the junction held 5 bases outside the gene matches. Germline CDR1 is SGHRS and CDR2 is YFSETQ. The CDR3: CASSSGLATSYEQYF. The CDR3 nucleotides are TGCGCCAGCAGCTCCGGACTAGCGACGTCCTACGAGCAGTACTTC.

This chain links TRBV7-6 with TRBJ2-3; D unresolved. The germline V gene encodes CDR1 SGHVS and CDR2 FNYEAQ. CDR3 size: 16 residues. The germline V and J ends were trimmed by 0 bases and 0 bases, with 10 bases remaining between them. In DNA, the CDR3 is TGTGCCAGCAGCTTAGCTGAGGTTTCTAGCACAGATACGCAGTATTTT. Protein: CASSLAEVSSTDTQYF.

The rearrangement uses TRBV4-1 and TRBJ1-2; 7 bases line up with TRBD1. The CDR3 runs to 12 residues. V lost 5 bases, J lost 6 bases, and 3 bases stayed unmatched. Germline V gene lookup returns CDR1 MGHRA and CDR2 YSYEKL. CDR3: CASSLGTDGYTF. The CDR3 coding sequence is TGCGCCAGCAGCTTAGGGACAGATGGCTACACCTTC.

The V call is TRBV4-2, the J call TRBJ2-1; D is uncertain. CDR3 length: 14 amino acids. Germline assignment: CDR1 LGHNA and CDR2 YNFKEQ. The V gene lost 1 base and the J gene lost 8 bases, with 12 bases spanning the gap. The CDR3 is CASSQVLGSDEQFF. DNA for the CDR3: TGTGCCAGCAGCCAAGTACTCGGAAGCGATGAGCAGTTCTTC.

This clone has more than one count but fewer than ten. One end of the junction is discordant with germline, which a read error may explain. The chain joins TRBV3-1 (or the pseudogene TRBV3-2) to TRBJ1-2; TRBD1 matches 7 bases. The CDR3 has 13 residues. Germline V gives CDR1 LGHDT, CDR2 YNNKEL (reference sequence). CDR3 residues: CASSQDREGGYTF. CDR3 DNA sequence: TGTGCCAGCAGTCAAGACAGGGAAGGTGGCTACACCTTC.

The gene calls are TRBV28 and TRBJ1-5; no definite D call. V dropped 11 bases and J dropped 3 bases, with 14 bases sitting between them. Germline V gene data show CDR1 as MDHEN and CDR2 as SYDVKM. The CDR3 has 13 residues. The CDR3: CAGRGGVNQPQHF. The CDR3 bases are TGTGCCGGGCGGGGAGGCGTCAATCAGCCCCAGCATTTT.

The rearrangement links TRBV28 to TRBJ1-5, with D uncertain. Germline CDR1 reads MDHEN; CDR2 reads SYDVKM. CDR3 length equals 12 residues. The V end lost 7 bases, the J end lost 5 bases, and 9 bases lay between the germline ends. The CDR3 coding sequence is TGTGCCAGCACTCGAAGGGATCAGCCCCAGCATTTT. Residues: CASTRRDQPQHF. Together with reference TRBV28 and TRBJ1-5, the CDR3 gives the full variable domain: DVKVTQSSRYLVKRTGEKVFLECVQDMDHENMFWYRQDPGLGLRLIYFSYDVKMKEKGDIPEGYSVSREKKERFSLILESASTNQTSMYLCASTRRDQPQHFGDGTRLSIL.

V is TRBV7-8 and J is TRBJ2-7; 11 bases are shared with TRBD1. Germline assignment: CDR1 SGHVS and CDR2 FQNEAQ. J was trimmed by 3 bases and V by 1 base; bases with no gene match: 5. This CDR3 region has 16 residues. The CDR3 DNA reads as TGTGCCAGCAGCTTAGTGGGGGGACAGGGGGACTACGAGCAGTACTTC. It yields the protein CASSLVGGQGDYEQYF.

V is TRBV5-6 and J is TRBJ1-2, with TRBD1 identical over 7 bases. This CDR3 has 12 amino acids. V lost 4 bases and J lost 8; bases outside the gene matches: 5. From germline, CDR1 is SGHDT and CDR2 YYEEEE. The CDR3 coding sequence is TGTGCCAGCAGCCCGGGCAGGGGGGGCTACACCTTC. This encodes CASSPGRGGYTF.

V and J are TRBV2 and TRBJ2-3; D is undetermined. The germline V gene has CDR1 SNHLY and CDR2 FYNNEI. This CDR3 is 14 amino acids long. V lost 4 bases, J lost 0 bases, and 8 bases lay in between. CDR3 loop: CASSVMSSTDTQYF. CDR3 DNA: TGTGCCAGCAGTGTCATGAGTAGCACAGATACGCAGTATTTT. Based on the CDR3 plus reference TRBV2 and TRBJ2-3, the full variable domain is EPEVTQTPSHQVTQMGQEVILRCVPISNHLYFYWYRQILGQKVEFLVSFYNNEISEKSEIFDDQFSVERPDGSNFTLKIRSTKLEDSAMYFCASSVMSSTDTQYFGPGTRLTVL.

The rearrangement uses TRBV6-2 or TRBV6-3 and TRBJ2-1, with 10 bases aligning to TRBD1. The CDR3 is made up of 15 amino acids. Trimming removed 6 bases from V and 7 bases from J; junction bases left unmatched: 9. The germline V gene encodes CDR1 MNHEY and CDR2 SVGEGT. CDR3 DNA: TGTGCCAGCAGCTCCGGGACAGGGGACGTGAATGAGCAGTTCTTC. Translation gives CASSSGTGDVNEQFF.

Details on this clone: In the same sample, other DNA sequences code for this CDR3. This chain uses TRBV7-9 with TRBJ2-7; no firm D call. This CDR3 region has 11 residues. The germline V and J ends were trimmed by 4 bases and 4 bases, with 5 bases remaining between them. CDR1 SEHNR and CDR2 FQNEAQ come from the germline V gene (reference sequence). The CDR3 reads CASSSYYEQYF. CDR3 sequence (DNA): TGTGCCAGCAGCTCTTATTACGAGCAGTACTTC. The whole variable domain, remainder taken from reference TRBV7-9 and TRBJ2-7, is DTGVSQNPRHKITKRGQNVTFRCDPISEHNRLYWYRQTLGQGPEFLTYFQNEAQLEKSRLLSDRFSAERPKGSFSTLEIQRTEQGDSAMYLCASSSYYEQYFGPGTRLTVT.

The rearrangement uses TRBV2 and TRBJ1-2; D uncertain. The CDR3 runs to 11 residues. With 6 bases removed from V and 6 bases from J, the gap between germline ends came to 8 bases. Germline CDR1 is SNHLY and CDR2 is FYNNEI. Written as DNA, the CDR3 is TGTGCCAGCAGCCGACTCGATGGCTACACCTTC. Its translation is CASSRLDGYTF.

This clone was seen just once. The V and J genes are TRBV7-6 and TRBJ1-1; a possible D gene is TRBD1 (5 bases). V lost 5 bases and J lost 6, with 22 bases in between. Per germline, CDR1 SGHVS and CDR2 FNYEAQ. This CDR3 has 16 residues. The DNA of the CDR3 is TGTGCCAGCAGCCCAGCGGCAGCGGGGGTAGGGTCTGAAGCTTTCTTT. This sequence encodes CASSPAAAGVGSEAFF.

The genes are TRBV4-2 and TRBJ1-4; D possibly corresponds to TRBD1 (5 bases). V was clipped by 1 base and J by 0 bases, with 12 bases between them. CDR3 length equals 17 residues. Germline V CDR1 and CDR2: LGHNA, YNFKEQ. This CDR3 is CASSQGRQIATNEKLFF. The CDR3 coding sequence is TGTGCCAGCAGCCAAGGCCGACAGATAGCAACTAATGAAAAACTGTTTTTT.

CDR3 sequence reads: CASIDGTGGRGYTF. In DNA form, the CDR3 reads TGTGCCAGCATAGACGGGACAGGGGGTCGTGGCTACACCTTC. The chain joins TRBV6-5 to TRBJ1-2; 11 nucleotides align to TRBD1. Losses at the gene ends were 7 bases for V and 7 bases for J; bases not matched to a gene: 8. The CDR3 is 14 residues long. The germline gives CDR1 MNHEY, CDR2 SVGAGI.